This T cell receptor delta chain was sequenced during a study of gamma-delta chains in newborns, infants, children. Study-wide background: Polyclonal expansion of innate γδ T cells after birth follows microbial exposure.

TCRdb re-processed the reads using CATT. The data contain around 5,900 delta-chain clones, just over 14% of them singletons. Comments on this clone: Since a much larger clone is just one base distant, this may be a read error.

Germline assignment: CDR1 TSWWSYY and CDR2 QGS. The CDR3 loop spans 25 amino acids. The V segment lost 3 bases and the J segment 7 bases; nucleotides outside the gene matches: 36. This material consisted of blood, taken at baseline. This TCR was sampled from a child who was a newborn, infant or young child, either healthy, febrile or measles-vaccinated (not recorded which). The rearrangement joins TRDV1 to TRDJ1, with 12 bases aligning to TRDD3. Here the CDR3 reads CALGDSHWAFLEGRLGDTIRVKLIF. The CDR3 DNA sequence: TGTGCTCTTGGGGACTCACACTGGGCCTTCCTAGAAGGGAGGCTGGGGGATACGATCCGAGTTAAACTCATCTTT.